This record covers a single TCR beta chain. The antigen is undetermined. The CDR3 spans 16 residues. The ends were cut back, 4 bases at V and 2 bases at J, with 17 bases in the middle. Looked up from germline, CDR1 is MNHEY and CDR2 is SMNVEV (reference sequence). This sample is part of a study of OX40 agonist ivuxolimab in advanced cancers. Notes on the study in general: Averaged across samples, CD8+ T cells carried more expanded clones than CD4+ did. Those patients achieving a partial response at 0.1-3.0 mg/kg showed among the lowest clonal expansion.

Sequencing used immunoSEQ multiplex PCR; TCRdb keeps in-frame clones, though not all of them. The sample lists roughly 50,000 clones; 65% to 80% were seen once. This clonotype originated in an adult with an advanced solid tumor such as melanoma, head and neck, liver or kidney cancer. J is TRBJ1-2 and V is TRBV27; D perhaps matches TRBD1 (5 bases). The starting material was CD4+ or CD8+ T cells sorted from blood, obtained in a trial of the OX40 agonist ivuxolimab. The CDR3 is CASSSAGGRRNYGYTF. The CDR3 region has the DNA TGTGCCAGCAGTTCCGCGGGGGGTCGGCGAAACTATGGCTACACCTTC.